This TCR beta chain was identified in a study of identical twins' blood T cells. Regarding the study as a whole: Each donor's most abundant TCRbeta clonotypes shared more CDR3 sequences with her twin than unrelated donors.

About this clonotype: Its target is unknown.

TCRdb processed the 5' RACE reads anew with MiXCR; each CDR3 protein has one entry. The table lists hundreds of thousands of distinct CDR3 sequences, roughly 31% of them singletons. The V gene lost 7 bases and the J gene lost 2 bases, with 22 bases spanning the gap. This CDR3 region has 17 residues. Germline loops: CDR1 MGHDK, CDR2 SYGVNS. This sequence was found in a woman aged 18-49 years in good health. The sequencing sample was made of PBMCs. This chain connects TRBV25-1 to TRBJ2-3, with D unclear. CDR3 residues: CASNAHGQTHSTDTQYF. CDR3 nucleotides: TGTGCCAGCAATGCGCACGGGCAGACCCATTCCACAGATACGCAGTATTTT.